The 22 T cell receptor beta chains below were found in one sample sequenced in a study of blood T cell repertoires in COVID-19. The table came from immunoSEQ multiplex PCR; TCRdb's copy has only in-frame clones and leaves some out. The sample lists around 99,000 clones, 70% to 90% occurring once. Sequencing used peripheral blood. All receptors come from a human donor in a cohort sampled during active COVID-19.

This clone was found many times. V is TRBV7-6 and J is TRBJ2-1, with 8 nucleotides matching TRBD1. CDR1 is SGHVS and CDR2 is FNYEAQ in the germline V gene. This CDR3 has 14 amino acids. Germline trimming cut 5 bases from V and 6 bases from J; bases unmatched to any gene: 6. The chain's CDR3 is CASSPRQGRNEQFF. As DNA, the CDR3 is TGTGCCAGCAGCCCCCGACAGGGGCGCAATGAGCAGTTCTTC. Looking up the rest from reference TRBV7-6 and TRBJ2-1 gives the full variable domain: GAGVSQSPRYKVTKRGQDVALRCDPISGHVSLYWYRQALGQGPEFLTYFNYEAQQDKSGLPNDRFSAERPEGSISTLTIQRTEQRDSAMYRCASSPRQGRNEQFFGPGTRLTVL.

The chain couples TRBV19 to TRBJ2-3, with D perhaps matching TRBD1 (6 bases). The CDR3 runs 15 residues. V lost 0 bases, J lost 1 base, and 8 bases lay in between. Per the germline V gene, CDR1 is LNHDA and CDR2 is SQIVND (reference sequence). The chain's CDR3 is CASSIDAGGTDTQYF. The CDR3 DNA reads TGTGCCAGTAGTATAGATGCAGGGGGCACAGATACGCAGTATTTT.

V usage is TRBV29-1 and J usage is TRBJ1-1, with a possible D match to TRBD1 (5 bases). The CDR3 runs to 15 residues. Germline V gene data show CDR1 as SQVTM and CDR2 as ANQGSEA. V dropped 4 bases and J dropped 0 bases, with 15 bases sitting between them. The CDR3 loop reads CSVGTNPAMNTEAFF. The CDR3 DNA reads TGCAGCGTTGGGACAAACCCCGCTATGAACACTGAAGCTTTCTTT.

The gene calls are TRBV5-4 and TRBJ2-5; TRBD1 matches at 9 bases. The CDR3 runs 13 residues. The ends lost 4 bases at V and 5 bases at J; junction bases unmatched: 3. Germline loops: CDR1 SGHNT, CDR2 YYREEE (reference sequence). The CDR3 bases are TGTGCCAGCAGCATACAGGGGGCCGAGACCCAGTACTTC. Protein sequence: CASSIQGAETQYF.

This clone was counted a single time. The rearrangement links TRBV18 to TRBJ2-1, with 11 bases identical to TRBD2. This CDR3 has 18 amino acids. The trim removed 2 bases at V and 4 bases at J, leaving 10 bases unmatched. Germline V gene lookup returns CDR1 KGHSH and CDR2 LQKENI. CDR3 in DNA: TGTGCCAGCTCACCAAGGGCTAGCGGGAGGCGCCAGTACAATGAGCAGTTCTTC. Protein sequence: CASSPRASGRRQYNEQFF.

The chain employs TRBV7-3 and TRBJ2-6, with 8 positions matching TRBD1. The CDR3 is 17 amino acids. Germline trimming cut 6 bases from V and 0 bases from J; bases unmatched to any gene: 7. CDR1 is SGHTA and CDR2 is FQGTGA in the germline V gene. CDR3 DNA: TGTGCCAGCAGACCCGGGACAGGAAGCTCTGGGGCCAACGTCCTGACTTTC. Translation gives CASRPGTGSSGANVLTF.

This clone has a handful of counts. CDR3 coding DNA: TGTGCCAGCAGTGAAGCAATGACAGGGCAGCCCCAGCATTTT. This codes for CASSEAMTGQPQHF. The chain recombines TRBV2 with TRBJ1-5, with 7 bases that match TRBD1. J gave up 7 bases and V 0 bases, and 3 bases lay outside the gene matches. Germline V CDR1 and CDR2: SNHLY, FYNNEI. This CDR3 is 14 amino acids long.

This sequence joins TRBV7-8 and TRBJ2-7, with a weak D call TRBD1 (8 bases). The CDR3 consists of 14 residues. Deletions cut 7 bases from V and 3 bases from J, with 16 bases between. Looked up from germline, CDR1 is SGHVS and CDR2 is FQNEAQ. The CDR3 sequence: CASTIQGGGYEQYF. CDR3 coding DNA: TGTGCCAGCACCATACAGGGGGGGGGCTACGAGCAGTACTTC. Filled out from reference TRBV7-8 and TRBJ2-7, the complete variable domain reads GAGVSQSPRYKVAKRGQDVALRCDPISGHVSLFWYQQALGQGPEFLTYFQNEAQLDKSGLPSDRFFAERPEGSVSTLKIQRTQQEDSAVYLCASTIQGGGYEQYFGPGTRLTVT.

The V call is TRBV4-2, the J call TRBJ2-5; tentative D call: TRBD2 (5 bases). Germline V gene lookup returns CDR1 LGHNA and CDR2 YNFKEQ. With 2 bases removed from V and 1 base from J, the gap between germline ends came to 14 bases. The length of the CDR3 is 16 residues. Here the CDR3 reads CASSQSITRTQETQYF. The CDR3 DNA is TGTGCCAGCAGCCAAAGTATAACTAGGACCCAAGAGACCCAGTACTTC.

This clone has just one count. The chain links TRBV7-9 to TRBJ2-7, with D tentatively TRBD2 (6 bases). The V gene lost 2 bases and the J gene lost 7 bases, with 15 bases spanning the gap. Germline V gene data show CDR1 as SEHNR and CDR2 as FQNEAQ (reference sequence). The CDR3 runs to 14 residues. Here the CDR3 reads CASSLPGPGREQYF. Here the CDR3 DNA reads TGTGCCAGCAGCTTACCGGGGCCGGGGAGGGAGCAGTACTTC.

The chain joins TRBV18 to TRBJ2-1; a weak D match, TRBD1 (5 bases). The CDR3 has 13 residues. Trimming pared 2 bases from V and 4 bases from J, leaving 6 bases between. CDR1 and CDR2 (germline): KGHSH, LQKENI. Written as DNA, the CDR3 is TGTGCCAGCTCACCATACAGGTACAATGAGCAGTTCTTC. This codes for CASSPYRYNEQFF.

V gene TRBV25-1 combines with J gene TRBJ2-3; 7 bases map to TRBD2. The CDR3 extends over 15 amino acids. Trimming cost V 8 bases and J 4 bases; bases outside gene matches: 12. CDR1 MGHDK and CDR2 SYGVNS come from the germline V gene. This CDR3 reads CASVTQRGISDTQYF. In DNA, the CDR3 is TGTGCCAGCGTGACTCAGCGGGGTATCTCAGATACGCAGTATTTT.

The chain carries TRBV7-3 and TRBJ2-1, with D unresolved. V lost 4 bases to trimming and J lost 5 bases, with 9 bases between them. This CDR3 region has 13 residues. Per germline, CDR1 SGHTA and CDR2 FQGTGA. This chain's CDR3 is CASSSQNHNEQFF. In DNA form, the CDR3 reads TGTGCCAGCAGCTCCCAGAACCACAATGAGCAGTTCTTC.

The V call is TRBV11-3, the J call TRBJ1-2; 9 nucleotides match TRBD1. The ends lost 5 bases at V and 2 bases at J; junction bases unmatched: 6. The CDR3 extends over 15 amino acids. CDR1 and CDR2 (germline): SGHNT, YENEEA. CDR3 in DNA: TGTGCCAGCAGCCCCACCGGACAGGGGAACTATGGCTACACCTTC. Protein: CASSPTGQGNYGYTF.

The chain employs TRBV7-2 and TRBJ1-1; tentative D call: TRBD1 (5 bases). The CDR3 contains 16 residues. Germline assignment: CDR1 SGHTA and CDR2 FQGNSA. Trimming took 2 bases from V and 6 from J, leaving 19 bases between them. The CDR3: CASSLLRGGGGAEAFF. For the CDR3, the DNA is TGTGCCAGCAGCTTACTTCGCGGGGGGGGAGGAGCTGAAGCTTTCTTT.

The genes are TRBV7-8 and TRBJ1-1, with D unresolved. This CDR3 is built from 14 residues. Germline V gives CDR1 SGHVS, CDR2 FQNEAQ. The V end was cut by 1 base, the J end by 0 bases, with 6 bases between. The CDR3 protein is CASSLDSMNTEAFF. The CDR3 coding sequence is TGTGCCAGCAGCTTAGACAGTATGAACACTGAAGCTTTCTTT. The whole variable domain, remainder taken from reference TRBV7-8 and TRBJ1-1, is GAGVSQSPRYKVAKRGQDVALRCDPISGHVSLFWYQQALGQGPEFLTYFQNEAQLDKSGLPSDRFFAERPEGSVSTLKIQRTQQEDSAVYLCASSLDSMNTEAFFGQGTRLTVV.

The CDR3 reads CASSLITGGATEAFF. In nucleotides, the CDR3 is TGTGCCAGCAGTTTGATTACAGGGGGCGCCACTGAAGCTTTCTTT. The chain combines TRBV27 with TRBJ1-1; 9 nucleotides agree with TRBD1. The CDR3 contains 15 residues. Per the germline V gene, CDR1 is MNHEY and CDR2 is SMNVEV (reference sequence). V trimming: 3 bases; J trimming: 4 bases; junction bases outside the gene matches: 6.

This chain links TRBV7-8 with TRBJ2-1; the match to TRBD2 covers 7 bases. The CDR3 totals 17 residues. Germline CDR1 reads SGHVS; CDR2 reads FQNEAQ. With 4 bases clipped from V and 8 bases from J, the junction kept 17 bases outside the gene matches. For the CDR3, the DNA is TGTGCCAGCAGCTCAAGGATCCCCGGGACTATGGGGGATGAGCAGTTCTTC. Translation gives CASSSRIPGTMGDEQFF.

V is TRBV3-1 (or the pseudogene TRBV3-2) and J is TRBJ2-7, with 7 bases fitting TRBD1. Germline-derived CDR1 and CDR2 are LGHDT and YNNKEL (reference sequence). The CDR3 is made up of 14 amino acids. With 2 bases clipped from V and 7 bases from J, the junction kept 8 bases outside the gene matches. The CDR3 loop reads CASSQYDRVGEQYF. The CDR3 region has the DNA TGTGCCAGCAGCCAATATGACAGGGTGGGGGAGCAGTACTTC.

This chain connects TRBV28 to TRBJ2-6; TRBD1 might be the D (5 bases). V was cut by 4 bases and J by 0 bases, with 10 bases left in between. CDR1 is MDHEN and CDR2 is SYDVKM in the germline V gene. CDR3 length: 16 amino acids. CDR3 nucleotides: TGTGCCAGCAGTTCTGGGGCCTCCTCTGGGGCCAACGTCCTGACTTTC. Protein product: CASSSGASSGANVLTF. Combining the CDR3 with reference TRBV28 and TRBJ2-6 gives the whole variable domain DVKVTQSSRYLVKRTGEKVFLECVQDMDHENMFWYRQDPGLGLRLIYFSYDVKMKEKGDIPEGYSVSREKKERFSLILESASTNQTSMYLCASSSGASSGANVLTFGAGSRLTVL.

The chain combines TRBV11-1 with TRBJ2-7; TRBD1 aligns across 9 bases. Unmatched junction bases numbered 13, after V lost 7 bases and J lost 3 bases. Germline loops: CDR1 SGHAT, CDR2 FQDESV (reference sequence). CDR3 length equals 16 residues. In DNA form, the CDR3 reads TGTGCCAGCACCTCCGCCTCTGGGACAGGGAACTACGAGCAGTACTTC. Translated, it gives CASTSASGTGNYEQYF.

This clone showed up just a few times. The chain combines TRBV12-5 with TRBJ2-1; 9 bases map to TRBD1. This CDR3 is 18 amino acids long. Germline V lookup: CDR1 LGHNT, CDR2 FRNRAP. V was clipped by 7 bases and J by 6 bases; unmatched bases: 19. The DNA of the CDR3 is TGTGCTAGTGCGGGACAGGGAATCCCGACAGTTCCCCCCAATGAGCAGTTCTTC. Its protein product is CASAGQGIPTVPPNEQFF. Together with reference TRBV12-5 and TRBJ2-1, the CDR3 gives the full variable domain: DARVTQTPRHKVTEMGQEVTMRCQPILGHNTVFWYRQTMMQGLELLAYFRNRAPLDDSGMPKDRFSAEMPDATLATLKIQPSEPRDSAVYFCASAGQGIPTVPPNEQFFGPGTRLTVL.